This T cell receptor (beta chain) originates from a study of vaccination effects on CD4 cells after COVID-19. The study, taken as a whole, reports: Limitations: small convalescent group and missing early post-infection timepoints. Just 1 of 255 vaccine-induced clones in healthy recipients was cross-reactive.

The ViraFEST assay expanded antigen-specific CD4+ T cells with viral peptide pools before sequencing. Researchers isolated CD4+ T cells once about 11 days of culture had elapsed. Each culture well received a few million PBMC. These cells were then cultured in IMDM with approximately 10 IU/ml IL-2 and 7.5 to 10 ug/ml peptides. This clone was found a few times. Antigen unknown. Repertoires were generated with immunoSEQ multiplex PCR, while TCRdb's copy carries only in-frame clones and drops some. Found here are approximately 11,000 clones, about 76% of them singletons; the top ten hold approximately 25%. The CDR3 spans 13 residues. J was trimmed by 4 bases and V by 7 bases; bases with no gene match: 6. Germline V gene sequence: CDR1 SGDLS, CDR2 YYNGEE.

V is TRBV9 and J is TRBJ2-5; 8 bases align to TRBD2. The receptor was isolated from a human donor who received a COVID-19 vaccine. The sequences come from CD4+ T cells from PBMCs cultured with HCoV-229E spike peptides, collected before COVID-19 vaccination. CDR3 DNA sequence: TGTGCCAGCGCGGGGCTAGCGGGAGAGACCCAGTACTTC. Protein product: CASAGLAGETQYF.